This T cell receptor (beta chain) was retrieved from a study of control samples from healthy donors and cancer patients. Notes on this clone: Other DNA sequences in the same sample also yield this CDR3.

Profiling relied on immunoSEQ multiplex PCR, and the TCRdb table lists in-frame clones only, not all of them. Of under 450,000 clones in the sample, 90% were seen once. The CDR3 contains 15 residues. Looked up from germline, CDR1 is SGHRS and CDR2 is YFSETQ. V lost 0 bases and J 0 bases, leaving 8 bases between the germline ends. The chain is built from TRBV5-1 and TRBJ2-3; D is uncertain. The sequence was obtained from a man aged 35 to 55 with head and neck cancer. Material: PBMCs. CDR3 sequence reads: CASSLGGVSTDTQYF. Written as DNA, the CDR3 is TGCGCCAGCAGCTTGGGTGGGGTGAGCACAGATACGCAGTATTTT. Full variable domain (outside the CDR3, taken from reference TRBV5-1 and TRBJ2-3): KAGVTQTPRYLIKTRGQQVTLSCSPISGHRSVSWYQQTPGQGLQFLFEYFSETQRNKGNFPGRFSGRQFSNSRSEMNVSTLELGDSALYLCASSLGGVSTDTQYFGPGTRLTVL.